These 13 T cell receptor beta chains were all obtained from the same sample, sequenced in a study of shared clonotypes between healthy human individuals. The assay was immunoSEQ multiplex PCR, and TCRdb's table has in-frame clones only and misses some. Seen here are over 400,000 clones, over 70% observed once, and the top ten hold about 12%. Material: PBMCs. The source is a woman in her forties in good health. Some clones in this sample may be carry-over from other donors' samples.

The J gene is TRBJ1-5, the V gene TRBV28; TRBD1 aligns across 7 bases. This CDR3 has 15 amino acids. Germline loops: CDR1 MDHEN, CDR2 SYDVKM. V trimming: 6 bases; J trimming: 4 bases; junction bases outside the gene matches: 9. CDR3 nucleotides: TGTGCCAGCAGGTCCCCGGACAGGACAAATCAGCCCCAGCATTTT. Translated, it gives CASRSPDRTNQPQHF.

The rearrangement links TRBV29-1 to TRBJ1-5; a possible D gene is TRBD1 (6 bases). Looked up from germline, CDR1 is SQVTM and CDR2 is ANQGSEA. Between the trimmed V and J ends, which lost 0 bases and 7 bases, there was a span of 10 bases. This CDR3 comprises 13 residues. CDR3 residues: CSVEEAQGQPQHF. CDR3 bases: TGCAGCGTTGAAGAGGCACAGGGACAGCCCCAGCATTTT.

The chain uses TRBV2 and TRBJ1-4; D uncertain. V lost 3 bases to trimming and J lost 3 bases, with 8 bases between them. The CDR3 runs to 14 residues. Germline-derived CDR1 and CDR2 are SNHLY and FYNNEI. DNA for the CDR3: TGTGCCAGCAGTGAGTGGGTAGCTAATGAAAAACTGTTTTTT. Protein product: CASSEWVANEKLFF.

The rearrangement joins TRBV6-4 to TRBJ2-2; D remains unclear. The CDR3 has 14 amino acids. Per the germline V gene, CDR1 is MRHNA and CDR2 is SNTAGT. V was trimmed by 2 bases and J by 4 bases, leaving 8 bases between them. For the CDR3, the DNA is TGTGCCAGCAGTGACGTTTTCGGCACCGGGGAGCTGTTTTTT. This codes for CASSDVFGTGELFF.

This clone appeared a single time. This is likely an artifact of a read error, given a far larger clone one base away. The genes are TRBV28 and TRBJ1-5; TRBD1 is a possible D gene (6 bases). The CDR3 totals 14 residues. The germline V gene encodes CDR1 MDHEN and CDR2 SYDVKM. CDR3 nucleotides: TGTGCCAGCGGTTTTGGGGGGGCGGGTCAGCCCCAGCATTTT. It encodes CASGFGGAGQPQHF.

The V and J genes are TRBV7-2 and TRBJ1-1; D gene ambiguous. The V gene lost 2 bases and the J gene lost 0 bases, with 7 bases spanning the gap. The CDR3 sequence is 14 residues long. The germline V gene has CDR1 SGHTA and CDR2 FQGNSA. The CDR3 loop reads CASSLMPVNTEAFF. The CDR3 DNA reads as TGTGCCAGCAGCTTAATGCCGGTGAACACTGAAGCTTTCTTT.

The sample holds a few counts of this clone. The J gene is TRBJ2-7, the V gene TRBV4-3; TRBD2 matches at 11 bases. The CDR3 consists of 15 residues. Per germline, CDR1 LGHNA and CDR2 YSLEER. Unmatched junction bases numbered 4, after V lost 0 bases and J lost 6 bases. The CDR3 DNA follows: TGCGCCAGCAGCCAAGAACTAGCGGGAGCCTCCGAGCAGTACTTC. Its translation is CASSQELAGASEQYF.

This clone has more than one count but fewer than ten. The rearrangement links TRBV29-1 to TRBJ2-3; TRBD2 agrees at 7 bases. Germline V gives CDR1 SQVTM, CDR2 ANQGSEA. V lost 7 bases, J lost 5 bases, and 12 bases stayed unmatched. The CDR3 length is 14 residues. Here the CDR3 DNA reads TGCAGCGCGATAAGCGGGGAGGGGATAGATACGCAGTATTTT. Translation: CSAISGEGIDTQYF.

The rearrangement uses TRBV29-1 and TRBJ2-3; D might be TRBD2 (5 bases). V gave up 4 bases and J gave up 1 base, with 18 bases separating them. The germline V gene has CDR1 SQVTM and CDR2 ANQGSEA. There are 16 residues in the CDR3. The CDR3 is CSVASTAGLGTDTQYF. CDR3 DNA sequence: TGCAGCGTTGCTAGCACGGCGGGTCTAGGCACAGATACGCAGTATTTT.

This clone is a singleton in its sample. The identical CDR3 is also encoded by other nucleotide sequences in the sample. The chain joins TRBV5-1 to TRBJ2-2, with TRBD1 matching 8 bases. Losses at the gene ends were 2 bases for V and 4 bases for J; bases not matched to a gene: 7. This CDR3 region has 16 residues. Germline V lookup: CDR1 SGHRS, CDR2 YFSETQ. The CDR3 nucleotides are TGCGCCAGCAGCTTAGGTCAGGGGGCGAGCACCGGGGAGCTGTTTTTT. It yields the protein CASSLGQGASTGELFF.

This clone is a singleton in its sample. Here the CDR3 DNA reads TGCGCCAGCAGCTTTGGCCCCATCGATGGATCAGAGACCCAGTACTTC. This gives the protein CASSFGPIDGSETQYF. The rearrangement links TRBV5-1 to TRBJ2-5; D call uncertain. This CDR3 has 16 residues. In germline, CDR1 is SGHRS, CDR2 YFSETQ. V gave up 2 bases and J gave up 4 bases, with 18 bases separating them.

A word on this clone: A far larger clone is one base from this, pointing to a likely read error. The gene calls are TRBV7-2 and TRBJ2-7; 7 nucleotides agree with TRBD1. Germline loops: CDR1 SGHTA, CDR2 FQGNSA. The CDR3 length is 16 residues. CDR3 DNA sequence: TGTTCCAGCAGCTCCCCCCGTGCGACAGGGAACTACGAGCAGTACTTC. It is translated as CSSSSPRATGNYEQYF.

Regarding this clone: A far larger clone is off by one base, so a read error is likely. Other DNA sequences in this specimen translate into the identical CDR3. The rearrangement joins TRBV30 to TRBJ1-3; tentatively, D is TRBD1 (6 bases). The CDR3 has 15 amino acids. Germline CDR1 reads GTSNPN; CDR2 reads SVGIG (reference sequence). The CDR3 DNA reads as TGTGCCTGGAGCCGAAGGGGGTTAGCTGGAAATACCATATATTTT. It encodes CAWSRRGLAGNTIYF.